This record covers a single T cell receptor beta chain. Its antigen is undetermined. The sample comes from a study of tumour-infiltrating T cells in Burkitt lymphoma. Study details: This cohort included all epidemiological subtypes of Burkitt lymphoma. Productive clonality predicted overall and progression-free survival.

Germline-derived CDR1 and CDR2 are SEHNR and FQNEAQ (reference sequence). CDR3 length: 16 residues. V lost 5 bases and J lost 4; bases outside the gene matches: 11. Study results and caveats: Many Burkitt lymphoma patients shared several public clonotypes.

Generated by immunoSEQ multiplex PCR, the TCRdb table keeps only in-frame clones and is missing some. The sample contains tens of thousands of clones, 30% to 40% of which appear only once. This TCR was sampled from a human donor with Burkitt lymphoma. Sample: tumor tissue. The chain joins TRBV7-9 to TRBJ2-1, with 7 bases that match TRBD1. The CDR3 DNA is TGTGCCAGCAGCCCCCGCCGGACAGGTGGATACAATGAGCAGTTCTTC. Residues: CASSPRRTGGYNEQFF.